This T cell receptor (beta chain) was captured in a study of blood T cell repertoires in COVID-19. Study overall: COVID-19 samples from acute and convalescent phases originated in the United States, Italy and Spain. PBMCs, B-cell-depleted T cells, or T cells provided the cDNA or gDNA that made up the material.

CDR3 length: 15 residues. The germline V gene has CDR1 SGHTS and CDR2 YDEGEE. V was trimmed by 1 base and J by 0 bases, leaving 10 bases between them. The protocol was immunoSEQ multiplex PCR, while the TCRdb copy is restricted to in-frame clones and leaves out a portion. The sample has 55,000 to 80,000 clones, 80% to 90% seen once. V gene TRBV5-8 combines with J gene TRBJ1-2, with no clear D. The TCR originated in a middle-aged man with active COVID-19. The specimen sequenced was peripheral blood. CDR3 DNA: TGTGCCAGCAGCTTGTCCGTAGACTCTAACTATGGCTACACCTTC. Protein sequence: CASSLSVDSNYGYTF.